Presented here are 11 T cell receptor beta chains from one specimen sequenced in a study of OX40 agonist ivuxolimab in advanced cancers. Assay used: immunoSEQ multiplex PCR; TCRdb lists only in-frame clones, some missing. The repertoire includes about 64,000 clones, about four fifths of them detected once, and 5% sits in the top ten. This specimen consisted of CD4+ or CD8+ T cells sorted from blood, obtained in a trial of the OX40 agonist ivuxolimab. These receptors all stem from an adult with an advanced solid tumor such as melanoma, head and neck, liver or kidney cancer.

V gene TRBV9 combines with J gene TRBJ2-7; D gene uncertain. Germline CDR1 and CDR2: SGDLS and YYNGEE. This CDR3 is 15 amino acids long. Between the trimmed V and J ends, which lost 2 bases and 0 bases, there was a span of 12 bases. The CDR3 region has the DNA TGTGCCAGCAGCGTGCGGCCCCTTAGCTCCTACGAGCAGTACTTC. Translation: CASSVRPLSSYEQYF.

The chain recombines TRBV7-9 with TRBJ1-2; D is unclear. V was trimmed by 6 bases and J by 4 bases, leaving 9 bases between them. CDR3 length: 12 residues. In germline, CDR1 is SEHNR, CDR2 FQNEAQ (reference sequence). The CDR3 region has the DNA TGTGCCAGCAGTGTAGGGATCTATGGCTACACCTTC. Translation gives CASSVGIYGYTF.

This clone was counted a single time. The CDR3 sequence is CASSPPTSARRETQYF. In DNA form, the CDR3 reads TGTGCCAGCTCACCCCCTACTAGCGCCAGACGGGAGACCCAGTACTTC. V usage is TRBV18 and J usage is TRBJ2-5; TRBD2 matches 7 bases. The CDR3 totals 16 residues. CDR1 is KGHSH, CDR2 LQKENI, per germline. J gave up 5 bases and V 3 bases, and 12 bases lay outside the gene matches.

The chain carries TRBV5-1 and TRBJ2-5, with 9 bases aligning to TRBD1. V lost 4 bases, J lost 2 bases, and 6 bases stayed unmatched. The CDR3 has 15 amino acids. CDR1 and CDR2 from the germline V gene are SGHRS and YFSETQ. The CDR3 DNA reads as TGCGCCAGCAGCGTTCACGGACAGGGGCAAGAGACCCAGTACTTC. It specifies CASSVHGQGQETQYF.

The chain joins TRBV6-1 to TRBJ2-3, with 10 bases that match TRBD1. Per the germline V gene, CDR1 is MNHNS and CDR2 is SASEGT. The V segment lost 2 bases and the J segment 14 bases; nucleotides outside the gene matches: 10. This CDR3 spans 14 amino acids. The CDR3 bases are TGTGCCAGCAGTGAACCCTCCGGACAGGGGGTGCCGTATTTT. It is translated as CASSEPSGQGVPYF.

This chain connects TRBV5-1 to TRBJ1-2; tentative D call: TRBD1 (5 bases). Germline V lookup: CDR1 SGHRS, CDR2 YFSETQ. The CDR3 has 15 amino acids. Trimming took off 0 bases at V and 3 bases at J, with 12 bases between the two ends. The CDR3 nucleotides read TGCGCCAGCAGCTTGGCTATGTCGGGGGACTATGGCTACACCTTC. Encoded protein: CASSLAMSGDYGYTF. Full variable domain (outside the CDR3, taken from reference TRBV5-1 and TRBJ1-2): KAGVTQTPRYLIKTRGQQVTLSCSPISGHRSVSWYQQTPGQGLQFLFEYFSETQRNKGNFPGRFSGRQFSNSRSEMNVSTLELGDSALYLCASSLAMSGDYGYTFGSGTRLTVV.

This chain uses TRBV27 with TRBJ1-1; 7 bases map to TRBD1. In germline, CDR1 is MNHEY, CDR2 SMNVEV (reference sequence). The CDR3 totals 13 residues. The V gene end was trimmed by 3 bases and the J gene end by 4 bases; junction bases not matched to a gene: 2. CDR3 in amino acids: CASSFAGGTEAFF. Here the CDR3 DNA reads TGTGCCAGCAGTTTCGCAGGGGGCACTGAAGCTTTCTTT.

This clone was observed once. This rearrangement joins TRBV9 to TRBJ2-3; TRBD2 agrees at 8 bases. V trimming: 4 bases; J trimming: 8 bases; junction bases outside the gene matches: 15. The germline CDR1 and CDR2 sequences are SGDLS and YYNGEE. The CDR3 runs 16 residues. In DNA, the CDR3 is TGTGCCAGCAGCTTTAATAGCGGGGTGCCTTCTGGTACGCAGTATTTT. Its translation is CASSFNSGVPSGTQYF.

The chain joins TRBV6-5 to TRBJ1-6; 7 bases match TRBD1. The CDR3 spans 14 residues. Germline values: CDR1 MNHEY, CDR2 SVGAGI. With 5 bases clipped from V and 13 bases from J, the junction kept 11 bases outside the gene matches. In DNA, the CDR3 is TGTGCCAGCAGTCTATACAGGGGTTTCGGCCCCCTCCACTTT. Protein: CASSLYRGFGPLHF.

The chain joins TRBV7-9 to TRBJ2-1; weak D call: TRBD1 (6 bases). Trimming left V 5 bases short and J 7 bases short, with 18 bases between. This CDR3 comprises 15 residues. Germline assignment: CDR1 SEHNR and CDR2 FQNEAQ (reference sequence). The CDR3 nucleotides read TGTGCCAGCAGCCAAAGGGGGAGTACTAAAAATGAGCAGTTCTTC. As protein: CASSQRGSTKNEQFF.

In this sample, this clone turned up once. The V gene is TRBV14, the J gene TRBJ2-3; TRBD2 is a possible D gene (5 bases). Trimming cost V 0 bases and J 5 bases, with 24 bases left between them. The CDR3 extends over 19 amino acids. Germline V CDR1 and CDR2: SGHDN, FVKESK. The CDR3 coding sequence is TGTGCCAGCAGCCAAGAAGATGGCGGGTATATTGGCACGGGAGATACGCAGTATTTT. Translated: CASSQEDGGYIGTGDTQYF.